Included here is one TCR beta chain sequence, with context. No antigen is known for it. At one of its ends the junction is not consistent with the germline gene, which may arise from a read error. The template was genomic DNA from peripheral blood, not RNA. These data are taken from a study of T cell repertoires in aging, cancer and after chemotherapy. Study observations and caveats: The repertoire data cannot show anything about immunological memory following chemotherapy. In each cancer cohort, median generation probability increased across chemotherapy, suggesting thymic output rebounded. Compared with age-matched healthy donors, untreated hematological or solid cancer patients showed higher blood TCR clonality.

The CDR3 consists of 15 residues. Germline CDR1 reads SGHKS; CDR2 reads YYEKEE (reference sequence). A mixed TRB-A/B primer pool amplified rearranged TRB by multiplex touch-down PCR. Each CDR3 protein is one row after TCRdb ran MiXCR on the multiplex PCR reads. The sample has some 15,000 distinct CDR3 sequences; 50% are singletons. The specimen was blood. The receptor was derived from a human donor in good health. This chain links TRBV5-5 with TRBJ2-3; 9 positions match TRBD2. The CDR3 reads CASRGLAGATDTQYF. The CDR3 bases are TGCGCCAGCAGAGGGTTAGCGGGAGCAACAGATACGCAGTATTTT.